The rows below give T cell receptor beta chains drawn from one sample of a study of molecular identifiers for immune sequencing clone quantification. TCRdb re-analysed the PCR reads in MiXCR, keeping a single row per CDR3 protein. The table shows about 640,000 distinct CDR3 sequences, with just under 20% occurring only once. Sequenced: naive CD8+ T cells from blood, with Jurkat cell RNA spiked in. These receptors were collected from a human donor in good health. Some libraries in this study had Jurkat cell RNA spiked in. Both conserved end residues are part of each CDR3. The order of the fields is clone size, V gene, D gene, J gene, CDR3 DNA, CDR3 protein. The D gene is left open where the match is weak. Clone size is not always given. Where it is, it says once, few, many or a class for expanded clones.

clone_size: many; v_call: TRBV4-1; d_call: -; j_call: TRBJ2-5; cdr3_nt: TGCGCCAGCAGCCAACTCTTAGAAGAGACCCAGTACTTC; cdr3_aa: CASSQLLEETQYF
clone_size: -; v_call: TRBV27; d_call: -; j_call: TRBJ2-3; cdr3_nt: TGTGCCCGCAGTTTTACACATAACACAGATACGCAGTATTTT; cdr3_aa: CARSFTHNTDTQYF
clone_size: many; v_call: TRBV5-4; d_call: -; j_call: TRBJ2-2; cdr3_nt: TGTGCCAGCAGCATACAGGGCACCGGGGAGCTGTTTTTT; cdr3_aa: CASSIQGTGELFF
clone_size: -; v_call: TRBV11-2; d_call: TRBD1; j_call: TRBJ1-5; cdr3_nt: TGTGCCAGCAGCTTTGGGACAGGGACTTATAGCAATCAGCCCCAGCATTTT; cdr3_aa: CASSFGTGTYSNQPQHF
clone_size: -; v_call: TRBV4-1; d_call: -; j_call: TRBJ2-1; cdr3_nt: TGCGCCAGCAGCCAAGAGGGGAGGAGGCCTGAGCAGTTCTTC; cdr3_aa: CASSQEGRRPEQFF
clone_size: few; v_call: TRBV19; d_call: -; j_call: TRBJ1-5; cdr3_nt: TGTGCCAGTACCGGCTTACAGGGCCCCAATCAGCCCCAGCATTTT; cdr3_aa: CASTGLQGPNQPQHF
clone_size: few; v_call: TRBV3-1; d_call: -; j_call: TRBJ2-2; cdr3_nt: TGTGCCAGCAGCCAAGGACTAAGCACCGGGGAGCTGTTTTTT; cdr3_aa: CASSQGLSTGELFF
clone_size: -; v_call: TRBV27; d_call: -; j_call: TRBJ2-5; cdr3_nt: TGTGCCAGCAGTTTATGGGGGGGGGGCCACGAGACCCAGTACTTC; cdr3_aa: CASSLWGGGHETQYF
clone_size: -; v_call: TRBV25-1; d_call: -; j_call: TRBJ2-1; cdr3_nt: TGTGCCAGCAGTGAAATCCGGGCCCCCAATGGGCAGTTCTTC; cdr3_aa: CASSEIRAPNGQFF
clone_size: few; v_call: TRBV5-6; d_call: -; j_call: TRBJ1-2; cdr3_nt: TGTGCCAGCAGCCTACCCTCCGTAGGGGGAAGTTATGGCTACACCTTC; cdr3_aa: CASSLPSVGGSYGYTF
clone_size: -; v_call: TRBV24-1; d_call: TRBD1; j_call: TRBJ2-1; cdr3_nt: TGTGCCACCAGTGATTTGACAGGGGCGTCCTACAATGAGCCGTTCTTC; cdr3_aa: CATSDLTGASYNEPFF
clone_size: few; v_call: TRBV4-1; d_call: -; j_call: TRBJ2-7; cdr3_nt: TGCGCCAGCAGCCAAGTCTTAACGGAAACCTACGAGCAGTACTTC; cdr3_aa: CASSQVLTETYEQYF
clone_size: many; v_call: TRBV4-3; d_call: -; j_call: TRBJ2-7; cdr3_nt: TGCGCCAGCAGCCCGGCGGCCGTTGCCTACGAGCAGTACTTC; cdr3_aa: CASSPAAVAYEQYF
clone_size: many; v_call: TRBV6-5; d_call: -; j_call: TRBJ2-3; cdr3_nt: TGTGCCAGCAGTTACTCAAGCCACACAGATACGCAGTATTTT; cdr3_aa: CASSYSSHTDTQYF
clone_size: few; v_call: TRBV6-2/TRBV6-3; d_call: -; j_call: TRBJ1-2; cdr3_nt: TGTGCCAGCAGTTATGGCGAGGTTGGCTACACCTTC; cdr3_aa: CASSYGEVGYTF
clone_size: many; v_call: TRBV27; d_call: -; j_call: TRBJ2-7; cdr3_nt: TGTGCCAGCAGTTCGCCGGGACTCGAGGACGAGCAGTACTTC; cdr3_aa: CASSSPGLEDEQYF
clone_size: many; v_call: TRBV6-1; d_call: -; j_call: TRBJ2-7; cdr3_nt: TGTGCCAGCAGAGACAGGTTCTCCTACGAGCAGTACTTC; cdr3_aa: CASRDRFSYEQYF
clone_size: -; v_call: TRBV5-1; d_call: -; j_call: TRBJ2-3; cdr3_nt: TGCGCCAGCACCCTCTTCTGGACAGATACGCAGTATTTT; cdr3_aa: CASTLFWTDTQYF
clone_size: many; v_call: TRBV15; d_call: TRBD1; j_call: TRBJ2-5; cdr3_nt: TGTGCCACCAGCAGAGACGACAGGGTTCGACAAGAGACCCAGTACTTC; cdr3_aa: CATSRDDRVRQETQYF
clone_size: many; v_call: TRBV7-9; d_call: -; j_call: TRBJ2-1; cdr3_nt: TGTGCCAGCAGCTTTATAGCCGGGATGCAGTTCTTC; cdr3_aa: CASSFIAGMQFF
clone_size: -; v_call: TRBV13; d_call: -; j_call: TRBJ2-5; cdr3_nt: TGTGCCAGCAGCCCCGAAGGGGACCCCGGGGAGACCCAGTACTTC; cdr3_aa: CASSPEGDPGETQYF
clone_size: -; v_call: TRBV27; d_call: TRBD1; j_call: TRBJ1-5; cdr3_nt: TGTGCCAGCAGTTTTGGGGGACAGGAGAATCAGCCCCAGCATTTT; cdr3_aa: CASSFGGQENQPQHF
clone_size: many; v_call: TRBV19; d_call: -; j_call: TRBJ2-2; cdr3_nt: TGTGCCAGCAGCGACAGGAACACCGGGGAGCTGTTTTTT; cdr3_aa: CASSDRNTGELFF
clone_size: few; v_call: TRBV6-1; d_call: -; j_call: TRBJ2-7; cdr3_nt: TGTGCCAGCGTCTTGGGGCCGTCCTACGAGCAGTACTTC; cdr3_aa: CASVLGPSYEQYF
clone_size: -; v_call: TRBV3-2; d_call: -; j_call: TRBJ2-4; cdr3_nt: TGTGCCAGCCGACAGTCCCTAGCCAAAAACATTCAGTACTTC; cdr3_aa: CASRQSLAKNIQYF
clone_size: many; v_call: TRBV6-1; d_call: -; j_call: TRBJ1-5; cdr3_nt: TGTGCCAGTGATAATTGGGATCAGCCCCAGCATTTT; cdr3_aa: CASDNWDQPQHF
clone_size: few; v_call: TRBV5-4; d_call: TRBD1; j_call: TRBJ2-2; cdr3_nt: TGTGCCAGCAGCTTGGGAGGGGGCACCGGGGAGCTGCTTTTT; cdr3_aa: CASSLGGGTGELLF
clone_size: -; v_call: TRBV5-3; d_call: -; j_call: TRBJ1-1; cdr3_nt: TGTGCCAGCAGCTACGGGACATCACTTCACACGAACACTGAAGCTTTCTTT; cdr3_aa: CASSYGTSLHTNTEAFF
clone_size: many; v_call: TRBV29-1; d_call: TRBD1; j_call: TRBJ2-7; cdr3_nt: TGCAGCGTCCAAACCTTAGGGGACAGGGGGTACGAGCAGTACTTC; cdr3_aa: CSVQTLGDRGYEQYF
clone_size: many; v_call: TRBV29-1; d_call: -; j_call: TRBJ2-1; cdr3_nt: TGCAGCGTTGTAGCGGCGTACAATGAGCAGTTCTTC; cdr3_aa: CSVVAAYNEQFF
clone_size: -; v_call: TRBV19; d_call: -; j_call: TRBJ2-3; cdr3_nt: TGTGCCAGTATTGGCGTCGGCACAGATACGCAGTATTTT; cdr3_aa: CASIGVGTDTQYF
clone_size: -; v_call: TRBV6-2/TRBV6-3; d_call: -; j_call: TRBJ2-1; cdr3_nt: TGTGCCGGCAGTTTGGGGAATGAGCAGTTCTTC; cdr3_aa: CAGSLGNEQFF
clone_size: -; v_call: TRBV27; d_call: -; j_call: TRBJ2-1; cdr3_nt: TGTGCCAGCAGTTTATTCCCGAACAATGAGCAGTTCTTC; cdr3_aa: CASSLFPNNEQFF
clone_size: few; v_call: TRBV6-2/TRBV6-3; d_call: -; j_call: TRBJ2-7; cdr3_nt: TGTGCCAGCAGTTACGGGCTAGACTACGAGCAGTACTTC; cdr3_aa: CASSYGLDYEQYF
clone_size: many; v_call: TRBV5-6; d_call: TRBD2; j_call: TRBJ2-1; cdr3_nt: TGTGCCAGCAGCCCCGGCCCTAGCGGGACTTCCTACAATGAGCAGTTCTTC; cdr3_aa: CASSPGPSGTSYNEQFF
clone_size: many; v_call: TRBV7-9; d_call: -; j_call: TRBJ2-2; cdr3_nt: TGTGCCAGCAGCTTAGGTGGCACCGGGGAGCTGTTTTTT; cdr3_aa: CASSLGGTGELFF
clone_size: many; v_call: TRBV12-3/TRBV12-4; d_call: TRBD2; j_call: TRBJ2-4; cdr3_nt: TGTGCCAGCAGTCCCTCGGGGGGTAGGGCCAAAAACATTCAGTACTTC; cdr3_aa: CASSPSGGRAKNIQYF
clone_size: -; v_call: TRBV7-6; d_call: -; j_call: TRBJ2-1; cdr3_nt: TGTGCCAGCGCCGCAGGGTTGATCTACAATGAGCAGTTCTTC; cdr3_aa: CASAAGLIYNEQFF